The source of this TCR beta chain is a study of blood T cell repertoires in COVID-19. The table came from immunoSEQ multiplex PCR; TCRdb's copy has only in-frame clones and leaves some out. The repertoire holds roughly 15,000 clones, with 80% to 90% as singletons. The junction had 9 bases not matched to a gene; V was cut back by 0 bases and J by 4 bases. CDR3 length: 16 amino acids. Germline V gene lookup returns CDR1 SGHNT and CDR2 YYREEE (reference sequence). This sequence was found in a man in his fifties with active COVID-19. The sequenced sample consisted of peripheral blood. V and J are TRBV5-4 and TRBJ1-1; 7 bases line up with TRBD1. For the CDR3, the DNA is TGTGCCAGCAGCTTGGGAGAGGGGGCGGGAAGCACTGAAGCTTTCTTT. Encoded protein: CASSLGEGAGSTEAFF.